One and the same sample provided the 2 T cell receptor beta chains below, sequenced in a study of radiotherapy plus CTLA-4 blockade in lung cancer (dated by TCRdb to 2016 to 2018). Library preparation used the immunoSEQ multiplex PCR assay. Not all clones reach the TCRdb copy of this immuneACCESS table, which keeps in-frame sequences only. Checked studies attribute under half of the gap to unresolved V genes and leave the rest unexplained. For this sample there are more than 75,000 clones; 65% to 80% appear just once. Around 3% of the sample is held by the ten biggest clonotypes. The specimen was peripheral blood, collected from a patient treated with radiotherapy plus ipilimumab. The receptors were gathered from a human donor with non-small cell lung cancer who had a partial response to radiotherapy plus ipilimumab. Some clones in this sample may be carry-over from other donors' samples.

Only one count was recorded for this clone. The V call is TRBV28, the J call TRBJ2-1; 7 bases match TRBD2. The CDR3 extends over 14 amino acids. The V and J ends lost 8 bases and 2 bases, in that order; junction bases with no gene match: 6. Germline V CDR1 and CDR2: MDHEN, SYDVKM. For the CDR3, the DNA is TGTGCCAGCGGACCTAGCGGTACCTACAATGAGCAGTTCTTC. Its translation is CASGPSGTYNEQFF.

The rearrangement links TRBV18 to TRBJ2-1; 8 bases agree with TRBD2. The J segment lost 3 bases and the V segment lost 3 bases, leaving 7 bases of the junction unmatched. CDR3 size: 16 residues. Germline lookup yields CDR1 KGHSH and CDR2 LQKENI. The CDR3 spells CASSPSSGSLYNEQFF. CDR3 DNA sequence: TGTGCCAGCTCACCCTCCAGCGGGAGTCTCTACAATGAGCAGTTCTTC. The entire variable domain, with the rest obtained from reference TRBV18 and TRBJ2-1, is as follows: NAGVMQNPRHLVRRRGQEARLRCSPMKGHSHVYWYRQLPEEGLKFMVYLQKENIIDESGMPKERFSAEFPKEGPSILRIQQVVRGDSAAYFCASSPSSGSLYNEQFFGPGTRLTVL.